One and the same sample provided the 9 T cell receptor beta chains below, sequenced in a study of neoadjuvant anti-PD-1 for oral cavity cancer. The method was immunoSEQ multiplex PCR; TCRdb's version includes in-frame clones alone and lacks a portion of them. This table has around 17,000 clones, about 61% appearing once. Here the sequenced sample was PBMCs, taken before nivolumab (anti-PD-1) treatment. The receptors were sampled from a person aged 40 to 85 with oral cavity squamous cell carcinoma.

V gene TRBV30 combines with J gene TRBJ2-1, with TRBD2 matching 10 bases. Trimming cost V 0 bases and J 7 bases; bases outside gene matches: 6. CDR1 is GTSNPN, CDR2 SVGIG, per germline (reference sequence). This CDR3 is built from 15 residues. In DNA, the CDR3 is TGTGCCTGGAGTGTACTTTCTAGCGGGAGAAATGAGCAGTTCTTC. It encodes CAWSVLSSGRNEQFF.

V and J are TRBV28 and TRBJ2-1; no definite D call. Trimming shortened V by 3 bases and J by 9 bases, and 15 bases separated the two germline ends. The germline V gene has CDR1 MDHEN and CDR2 SYDVKM. The CDR3 spans 14 residues. For the CDR3, the DNA is TGTGCCAGCAGTTTTCCCGCCCGCGCCGGTGAGCAGTTCTTC. It specifies CASSFPARAGEQFF.

The chain uses TRBV10-2 and TRBJ2-6; maybe TRBD1 (6 bases). CDR1 is WSHSY, CDR2 SAAADI, per germline. The CDR3 contains 15 residues. V was cut by 4 bases and J by 2 bases, with 9 bases left in between. The CDR3: CASSGSGAGANVLTF. The CDR3 DNA follows: TGCGCCAGCAGTGGGTCAGGGGCTGGGGCCAACGTCCTGACTTTC.

The chain has TRBV10-3 and TRBJ2-3; D might be TRBD1 (6 bases). The CDR3 is made up of 14 amino acids. Germline V gene data show CDR1 as ENHRY and CDR2 as SYGVKD. V lost 5 bases and J 4 bases, leaving 13 bases between the germline ends. CDR3 nucleotides: TGTGCCATCAGTACAGGGTGGGACGCAGATACGCAGTATTTT. Its protein product is CAISTGWDADTQYF.

The J gene is TRBJ1-1, the V gene TRBV30; D gene ambiguous. The germline V gene encodes CDR1 GTSNPN and CDR2 SVGIG (reference sequence). V was shortened by 0 bases and J by 4 bases, with 9 bases between the two germline ends. The CDR3 has 13 amino acids. The CDR3 sequence is CAWSVGGGTEAFF. The CDR3 DNA reads as TGTGCCTGGAGTGTCGGAGGCGGCACTGAAGCTTTCTTT.

The rearrangement uses TRBV9 and TRBJ1-1; the D is unclear. Germline V gives CDR1 SGDLS, CDR2 YYNGEE. V gave up 0 bases and J gave up 1 base, with 4 bases separating them. The CDR3 consists of 13 residues. CDR3: CASSVGRNTEAFF. CDR3 in DNA: TGTGCCAGCAGCGTAGGCAGGAACACTGAAGCTTTCTTT. The variable domain in full, with the rest retrieved from reference TRBV9 and TRBJ1-1, is DSGVTQTPKHLITATGQRVTLRCSPRSGDLSVYWYQQSLDQGLQFLIQYYNGEERAKGNILERFSAQQFPDLHSELNLSSLELGDSALYFCASSVGRNTEAFFGQGTRLTVV.

V gene TRBV5-6 combines with J gene TRBJ2-7; tentatively, D is TRBD2 (6 bases). In germline, CDR1 is SGHDT, CDR2 YYEEEE. The CDR3 has 15 residues. The ends were cut back, 0 bases at V and 2 bases at J, with 12 bases in the middle. The CDR3 nucleotides read TGTGCCAGCAGCTTGGAGCCGGGAGCCCCCTACGAGCAGTACTTC. It is translated as CASSLEPGAPYEQYF.

This clone occurred once. CDR3 nucleotide sequence: TGTGCCAGCAGCAGCTTCCGGACAGCAGCTTCCACCGGGGAGCTGTTTTTT. Translating it yields CASSSFRTAASTGELFF. The chain uses TRBV2 and TRBJ2-2; weak D call: TRBD1 (6 bases). Germline V lookup: CDR1 SNHLY, CDR2 FYNNEI. Trimming took off 6 bases at V and 4 bases at J, with 21 bases between the two ends. This CDR3 has 17 residues.

The genes are TRBV6-5 and TRBJ1-1; TRBD1 matches 7 bases. With 6 bases clipped from V and 1 base from J, the junction kept 8 bases outside the gene matches. The germline V gene has CDR1 MNHEY and CDR2 SVGAGI. There are 15 residues in the CDR3. The DNA for the CDR3 is TGTGCCAGCAGGTACAAGACAGGGACGAACACTGAAGCTTTCTTT. It yields the protein CASRYKTGTNTEAFF.